One sample yielded the 18 T cell receptor beta chains listed below, sequenced in a study of T cells after yellow fever vaccination. TCRdb called the 5' RACE reads again in MiXCR, with one record for every CDR3 protein. This table holds approximately 85,000 distinct CDR3 sequences, 10% to 15% found once. Specimen: CD8+ T cells not binding an NS4B(214-222) dextramer, sorted from PBMCs, collected around 3 weeks after the first yellow fever vaccination. Receptors originate from a man aged 18 to 30 who received the YFV17D yellow fever vaccine.

This rearrangement joins TRBV5-1 to TRBJ2-1; D gene unclear. Germline-derived CDR1 and CDR2 are SGHRS and YFSETQ. Trimming removed 1 base at V and 5 bases at J, with 10 bases between. This CDR3 has 14 residues. The CDR3 coding sequence is TGCGCCAGCAGCTTGCGGGCAGGAAACAATGAGCAGTTCTTC. Residues: CASSLRAGNNEQFF.

This clonotype was detected many times. This rearrangement joins TRBV27 to TRBJ2-7; TRBD1 matches 7 bases. With V trimmed by 6 bases and J by 2 bases, 7 bases remained unmatched. Germline CDR1 and CDR2: MNHEY and SMNVEV (reference sequence). The length of the CDR3 is 14 residues. CDR3: CASRDRDVPYEQYV. In nucleotides, the CDR3 is TGTGCCAGCAGAGACAGGGACGTCCCCTACGAGCAGTACGTC.

The chain has TRBV25-1 and TRBJ2-1, with 7 bases lining up with TRBD1. The V segment lost 6 bases and the J segment 8 bases; nucleotides outside the gene matches: 1. CDR1 is MGHDK, CDR2 SYGVNS, per germline. CDR3 length: 11 amino acids. The CDR3 DNA sequence: TGTGCCAGCAGCAGGGGGTATGAGCAGTTCTTC. Translation: CASSRGYEQFF.

This chain joins TRBV9 and TRBJ2-1, with 9 bases that match TRBD2. The germline V gene has CDR1 SGDLS and CDR2 YYNGEE. J lost 4 bases, V lost 2 bases, and 1 base had no gene match. This CDR3 region has 14 residues. The CDR3 spells CASSVTSGYNEQFF. The CDR3 DNA follows: TGTGCCAGCAGCGTGACTAGCGGATACAATGAGCAGTTCTTC. Using reference TRBV9 and TRBJ2-1 for the parts outside the CDR3, the full variable domain is DSGVTQTPKHLITATGQRVTLRCSPRSGDLSVYWYQQSLDQGLQFLIQYYNGEERAKGNILERFSAQQFPDLHSELNLSSLELGDSALYFCASSVTSGYNEQFFGPGTRLTVL.

This clonotype was picked up a small number of times. The J gene is TRBJ2-2, the V gene TRBV7-9, with 14 bases that match TRBD2. Germline trimming cut 5 bases from V and 7 bases from J; bases unmatched to any gene: 18. This CDR3 is built from 20 residues. Looked up from germline, CDR1 is SEHNR and CDR2 is FQNEAQ (reference sequence). The CDR3 region is CASSPRQALTSGGAIGELFF. The CDR3 DNA reads TGTGCCAGCAGCCCTCGACAGGCACTGACTAGCGGGGGGGCGATCGGGGAGCTGTTTTTT.

This clonotype showed up just a few times. This chain's CDR3 is CASSQETAYNEQFF. The CDR3 DNA is TGCGCCAGCAGCCAAGAGACAGCGTACAATGAGCAGTTCTTC. The chain uses TRBV4-3 and TRBJ2-1; the D gene is possibly TRBD1 (5 bases). The CDR3 spans 14 residues. With 0 bases removed from V and 4 bases from J, the gap between germline ends came to 7 bases. The germline gives CDR1 LGHNA, CDR2 YSLEER.

This clonotype was seen only a few times. The J gene is TRBJ2-7, the V gene TRBV4-3; 13 nucleotides line up with TRBD2. This CDR3 is built from 18 residues. Per germline, CDR1 LGHNA and CDR2 YSLEER. V shed 2 bases and J 4 bases; nucleotides not matched to a gene: 11. CDR3 region: CASSQRLAGGRKNYEQYV. The CDR3, as DNA: TGCGCCAGCAGCCAACGACTAGCGGGGGGCAGAAAGAATTACGAGCAGTACGTC.

There are a few counts of this clonotype. V and J are TRBV12-3 or TRBV12-4 and TRBJ2-5; D may be TRBD1 or TRBD2 (5 bases each). The CDR3 is made up of 13 amino acids. The V end lost 5 bases, the J end lost 5 bases, and 12 bases lay between the germline ends. CDR3 DNA: TGTGCCAGCAGTCTCGGGACCCAGGAGACCCAGTACTTC. Its protein is CASSLGTQETQYF.

The V and J genes are TRBV30 and TRBJ2-7; D unclear. This CDR3 is built from 13 residues. The V end was cut by 2 bases, the J end by 2 bases, with 10 bases between. Germline V CDR1 and CDR2: GTSNPN, SVGIG (reference sequence). The CDR3 DNA sequence: TGTGCCTGGAGTATCGAAGCAACCTACGAGCAGTACTTC. This encodes CAWSIEATYEQYF. The entire variable domain, with the rest obtained from reference TRBV30 and TRBJ2-7, is as follows: SQTIHQWPATLVQPVGSPLSLECTVEGTSNPNLYWYRQAAGRGLQLLFYSVGIGQISSEVPQNLSASRPQDRQFILSSKKLLLSDSGFYLCAWSIEATYEQYFGPGTRLTVT.

This clonotype was found a few times. The chain has TRBV20-1 and TRBJ2-7, with D possibly TRBD1 on 6 matching bases. The CDR3 spans 13 residues. V was trimmed by 5 bases and J by 1 base, leaving 12 bases between them. The germline gives CDR1 DFQATT, CDR2 SNEGSKA (reference sequence). In DNA, the CDR3 is TGCAGTGCTCTCAACAGGGAGTCCTACGAGCAGTACGTC. Protein: CSALNRESYEQYV.

This chain joins TRBV7-8 and TRBJ2-3; either TRBD1 or TRBD2 may fit D (5 bases each). The CDR3 is 14 amino acids. Trimming removed 0 bases at V and 12 bases at J, with 16 bases between. In germline, CDR1 is SGHVS, CDR2 FQNEAQ. The CDR3, as DNA: TGTGCCAGCAGCTTAGCAGGGACGGAGAGGCCTCAGTATTTT. Its protein is CASSLAGTERPQYF.

This clonotype was picked up a small number of times. The chain joins TRBV7-9 to TRBJ1-1; the D gene is possibly TRBD1 (5 bases). From germline, CDR1 is SEHNR and CDR2 FQNEAQ (reference sequence). The CDR3 is 12 residues long. The V gene lost 7 bases and the J gene lost 5 bases, with 11 bases spanning the gap. In nucleotides, the CDR3 is TGTGCCAGCAAGGTTGGGGGAACTGAAGCTTTCTTT. Translating it yields CASKVGGTEAFF.

The chain recombines TRBV3-1 with TRBJ1-1, with 9 bases that match TRBD1. Germline V lookup: CDR1 LGHDT, CDR2 YNNKEL (reference sequence). The CDR3 contains 15 residues. Trimming took 4 bases from V and 6 from J; bases not matched to a gene: 9. Here the CDR3 reads CASSLGDRETAEAFF. CDR3 nucleotide sequence: TGTGCCAGCAGCCTAGGGGACAGGGAAACCGCTGAAGCTTTCTTT.

This clonotype appeared a few times. The rearrangement joins TRBV6-1 to TRBJ2-7, with 8 bases that match TRBD1. CDR1 and CDR2 (germline): MNHNS, SASEGT. Trimming removed 8 bases from V and 6 bases from J; junction bases left unmatched: 9. The CDR3 spans 13 residues. The CDR3, as DNA: TGTGCCAGCTCGACAGGGGTGGCCTCCGAGCAGTACGTC. Translation: CASSTGVASEQYV.

This clonotype has more than one count but fewer than ten. V and J are TRBV19 and TRBJ2-7, with D uncertain. The CDR3 covers 13 residues. Germline assignment: CDR1 LNHDA and CDR2 SQIVND (reference sequence). V dropped 5 bases and J dropped 3 bases, with 11 bases sitting between them. In DNA, the CDR3 is TGTGCCAGTAGTCCTGCCAGCAACTACGAGCAGTACTTC. It encodes CASSPASNYEQYF.

V is TRBV5-6 and J is TRBJ2-1; 8 bases fit TRBD2. Germline V CDR1 and CDR2: SGHDT, YYEEEE. This CDR3 spans 16 amino acids. V trimming: 0 bases; J trimming: 4 bases; junction bases outside the gene matches: 6. The CDR3 sequence: CASSLAGAGGYNEQFF. The CDR3 nucleotides are TGTGCCAGCAGCTTGGCTGGTGCGGGGGGTTACAATGAGCAGTTCTTC.

The DNA of the CDR3 is TGTGCCAGCAGCGACAACGACTACGAGCAGTACTTC. Its translation is CASSDNDYEQYF. This rearrangement joins TRBV9 to TRBJ2-7, with D unclear. The CDR3 totals 12 residues. V lost 3 bases and J lost 3, with 7 bases in between. Germline V lookup: CDR1 SGDLS, CDR2 YYNGEE.

This clonotype has just a few counts. This chain connects TRBV12-3 or TRBV12-4 to TRBJ2-1, with 7 bases aligning to TRBD1. The V segment lost 3 bases and the J segment 7 bases; nucleotides outside the gene matches: 3. The CDR3 has 13 amino acids. CDR3 sequence (DNA): TGTGCCAGCAGTTTCGGGACAGCTAATGAGCAGTTCTTC. This gives the protein CASSFGTANEQFF.